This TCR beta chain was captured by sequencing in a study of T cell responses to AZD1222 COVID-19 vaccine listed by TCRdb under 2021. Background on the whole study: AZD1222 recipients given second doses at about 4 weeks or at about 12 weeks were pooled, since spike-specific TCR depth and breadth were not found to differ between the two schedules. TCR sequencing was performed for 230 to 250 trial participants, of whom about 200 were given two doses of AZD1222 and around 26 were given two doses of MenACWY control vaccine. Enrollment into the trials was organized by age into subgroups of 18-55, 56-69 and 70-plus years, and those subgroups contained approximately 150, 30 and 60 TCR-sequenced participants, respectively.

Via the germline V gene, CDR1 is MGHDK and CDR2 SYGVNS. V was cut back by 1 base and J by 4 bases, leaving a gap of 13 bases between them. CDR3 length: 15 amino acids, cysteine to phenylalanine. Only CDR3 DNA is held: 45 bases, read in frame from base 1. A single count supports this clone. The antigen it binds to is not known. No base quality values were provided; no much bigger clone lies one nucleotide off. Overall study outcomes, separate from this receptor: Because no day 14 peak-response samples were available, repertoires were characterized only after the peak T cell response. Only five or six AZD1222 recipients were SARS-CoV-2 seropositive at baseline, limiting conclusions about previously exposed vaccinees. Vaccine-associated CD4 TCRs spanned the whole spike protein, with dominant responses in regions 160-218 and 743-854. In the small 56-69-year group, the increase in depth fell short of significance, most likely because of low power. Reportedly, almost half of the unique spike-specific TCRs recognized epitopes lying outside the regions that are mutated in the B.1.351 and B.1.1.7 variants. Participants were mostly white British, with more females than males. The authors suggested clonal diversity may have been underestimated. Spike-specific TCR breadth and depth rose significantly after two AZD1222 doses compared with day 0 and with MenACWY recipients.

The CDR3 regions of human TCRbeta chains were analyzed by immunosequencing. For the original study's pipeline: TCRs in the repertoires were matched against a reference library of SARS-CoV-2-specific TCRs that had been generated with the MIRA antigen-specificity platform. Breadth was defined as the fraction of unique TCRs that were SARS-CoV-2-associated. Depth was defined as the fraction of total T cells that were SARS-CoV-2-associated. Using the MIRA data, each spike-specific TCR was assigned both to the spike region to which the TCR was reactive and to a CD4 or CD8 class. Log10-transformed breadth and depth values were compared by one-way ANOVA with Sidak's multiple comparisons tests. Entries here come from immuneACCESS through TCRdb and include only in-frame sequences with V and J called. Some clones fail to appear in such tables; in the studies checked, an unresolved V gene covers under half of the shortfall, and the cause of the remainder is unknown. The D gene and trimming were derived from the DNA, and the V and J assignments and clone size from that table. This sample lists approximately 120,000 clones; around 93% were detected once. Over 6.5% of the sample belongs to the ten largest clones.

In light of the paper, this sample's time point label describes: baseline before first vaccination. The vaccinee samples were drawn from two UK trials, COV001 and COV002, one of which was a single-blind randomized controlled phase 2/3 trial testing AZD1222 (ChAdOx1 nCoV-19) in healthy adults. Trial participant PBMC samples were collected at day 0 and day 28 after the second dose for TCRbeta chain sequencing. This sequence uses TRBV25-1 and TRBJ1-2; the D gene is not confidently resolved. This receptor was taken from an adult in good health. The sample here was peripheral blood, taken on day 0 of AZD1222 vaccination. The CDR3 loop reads CASSELNSLGYGYTF. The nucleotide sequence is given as TGTGCCAGCAGTGAATTGAACAGCCTGGGCTATGGCTACACCTTC.